A selection of T cell receptor beta chains follows, all from one sample in a study of blood T cell repertoires in COVID-19. The protocol was immunoSEQ multiplex PCR, while the TCRdb copy is restricted to in-frame clones and leaves out a portion. This sample has 35,000 to 50,000 clones; roughly nine tenths occur once, and the top ten carry about 4.3%. Specimen: peripheral blood. The origin of the receptors is a man between 60 and 75 years old with acute or convalescent COVID-19. CDR3s leave out the opening cysteine and the closing phenylalanine or tryptophan.

cdr3_aa j_call v_call
ASSSSGTTNNEQF TRBJ2-1 TRBV9
ASSEGQNYGYT TRBJ1-2 TRBV18
ASSTLGTLNTEAF TRBJ1-1 TRBV19
ASSTGQTNYGYT TRBJ1-2 TRBV5-4
ATSVPDRGVRDEQF TRBJ2-1 TRBV24-1
ASKSRTDHNEQF TRBJ2-1 TRBV10-2
ASSYSTGFAEAF TRBJ1-1 TRBV6-5
ASSLQTGGLYEQY TRBJ2-7 TRBV4-3
ASSSMTSGGTDTQY TRBJ2-3 TRBV7-6
ASSPGESDTQY TRBJ2-3 TRBV19
ASTTRGREETQY TRBJ2-5 TRBV5-4
ASSIVGTGRANTGELF TRBJ2-2 TRBV19
AWDMRPSNTEAF TRBJ1-1 TRBV30
ASSLSGSSYNEQF TRBJ2-1 TRBV19
ASSWSDGDTEAF TRBJ1-1 TRBV5-1
SATPGVFQY TRBJ2-7 TRBV20-1
ASSLSDRGDEKLF TRBJ1-4 TRBV13
ASSRRGTEAF TRBJ1-1 TRBV6-2/TRBV6-3
ASSSDIRGSSPLH TRBJ1-6 TRBV7-2
ASSLRAGDTIY TRBJ1-3 TRBV7-2
ASSRGTFTNTEAF TRBJ1-1 TRBV14
ASSLGQGIAGEQY TRBJ2-7 TRBV13
ATSRDPDRGETQY TRBJ2-5 TRBV15
ASNVRGLGQETQY TRBJ2-5 TRBV6-5
SASPIERGTQNEQF TRBJ2-1 TRBV20-1
AIARGGNGYT TRBJ1-2 TRBV19
AWGPFYT TRBJ1-2 TRBV30
ASSLTGVGYT TRBJ1-2 TRBV27
ASSEAASTDTQY TRBJ2-3 TRBV10-2
ASSLAVTNNEQF TRBJ2-1 TRBV5-4